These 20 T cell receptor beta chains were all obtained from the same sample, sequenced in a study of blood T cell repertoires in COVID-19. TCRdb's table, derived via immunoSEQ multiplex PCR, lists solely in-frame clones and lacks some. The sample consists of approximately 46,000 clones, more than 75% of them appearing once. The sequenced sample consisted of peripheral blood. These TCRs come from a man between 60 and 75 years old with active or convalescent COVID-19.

CDR3 coding DNA: TGTGCCAGCAGAATGCCGGGACAGCCTACCTGGGGGTTGTTTTTT. Amino acid sequence: CASRMPGQPTWGLFF. The chain uses TRBV2 and TRBJ1-4, with 7 bases identical to TRBD1. This CDR3 is 15 amino acids long. The J segment lost 15 bases and the V segment lost 6 bases, leaving 19 bases of the junction unmatched. Germline values: CDR1 SNHLY, CDR2 FYNNEI.

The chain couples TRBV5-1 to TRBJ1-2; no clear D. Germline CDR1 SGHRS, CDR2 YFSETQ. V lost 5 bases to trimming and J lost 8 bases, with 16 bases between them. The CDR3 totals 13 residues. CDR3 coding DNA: TGCGCCAGCAGTGGGCAGATCGTAGACGGCTACACCTTC. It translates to CASSGQIVDGYTF.

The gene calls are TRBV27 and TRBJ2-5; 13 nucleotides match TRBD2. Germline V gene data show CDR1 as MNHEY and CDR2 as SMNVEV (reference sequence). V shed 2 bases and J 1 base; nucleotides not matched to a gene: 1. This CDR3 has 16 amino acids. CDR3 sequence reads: CASSLRTSGGQETQYF. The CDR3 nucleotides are TGTGCCAGCAGTTTAAGGACTAGCGGGGGCCAAGAGACCCAGTACTTC.

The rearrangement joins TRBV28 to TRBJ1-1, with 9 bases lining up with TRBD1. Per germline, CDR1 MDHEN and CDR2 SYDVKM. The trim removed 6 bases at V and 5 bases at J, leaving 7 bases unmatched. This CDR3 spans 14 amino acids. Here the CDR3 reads CASSPQGAWTEAFF. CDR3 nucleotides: TGTGCCAGCAGCCCACAGGGGGCATGGACTGAAGCTTTCTTT.

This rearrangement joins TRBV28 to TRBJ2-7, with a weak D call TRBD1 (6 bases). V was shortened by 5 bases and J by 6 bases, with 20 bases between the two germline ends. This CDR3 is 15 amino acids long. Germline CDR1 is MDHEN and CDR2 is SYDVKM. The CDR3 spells CASSRGGPLLVEQYF. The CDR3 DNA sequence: TGTGCCAGCAGTCGAGGGGGACCGCTCCTTGTCGAGCAGTACTTC. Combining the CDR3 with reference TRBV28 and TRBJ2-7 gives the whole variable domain DVKVTQSSRYLVKRTGEKVFLECVQDMDHENMFWYRQDPGLGLRLIYFSYDVKMKEKGDIPEGYSVSREKKERFSLILESASTNQTSMYLCASSRGGPLLVEQYFGPGTRLTVT.

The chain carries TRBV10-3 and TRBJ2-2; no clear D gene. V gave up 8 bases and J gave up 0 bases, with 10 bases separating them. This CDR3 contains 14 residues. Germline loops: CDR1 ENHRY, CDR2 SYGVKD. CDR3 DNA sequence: TGTGCCATCCGATCGACAACGAACACCGGGGAGCTGTTTTTT. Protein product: CAIRSTTNTGELFF.

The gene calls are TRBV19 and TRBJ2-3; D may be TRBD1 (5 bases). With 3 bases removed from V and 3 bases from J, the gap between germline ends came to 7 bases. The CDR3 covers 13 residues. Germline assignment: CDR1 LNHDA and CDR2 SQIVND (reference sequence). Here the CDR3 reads CASSIPGTDTQYF. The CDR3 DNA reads TGTGCCAGTAGTATCCCAGGGACAGATACGCAGTATTTT.

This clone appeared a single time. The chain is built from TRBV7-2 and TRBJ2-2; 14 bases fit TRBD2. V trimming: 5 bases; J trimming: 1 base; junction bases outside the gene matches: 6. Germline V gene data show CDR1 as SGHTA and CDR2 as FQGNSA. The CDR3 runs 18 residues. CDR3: CASSPRTSGGMNTGELFF. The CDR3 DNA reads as TGTGCCAGCAGCCCGAGGACTAGCGGGGGGATGAACACCGGGGAGCTGTTTTTT. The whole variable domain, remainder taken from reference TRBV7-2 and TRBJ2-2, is GAGVSQSPSNKVTEKGKDVELRCDPISGHTALYWYRQSLGQGLEFLIYFQGNSAPDKSGLPSDRFSAERTGGSVSTLTIQRTQQEDSAVYLCASSPRTSGGMNTGELFFGEGSRLTVL.

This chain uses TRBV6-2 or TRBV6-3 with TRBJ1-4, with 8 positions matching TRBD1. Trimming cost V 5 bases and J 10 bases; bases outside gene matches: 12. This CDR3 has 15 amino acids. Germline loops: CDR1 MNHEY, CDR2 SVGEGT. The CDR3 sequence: CASSTPRTGFRKLFF. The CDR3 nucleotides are TGTGCCAGCAGTACACCAAGGACAGGGTTTAGAAAACTGTTTTTT.

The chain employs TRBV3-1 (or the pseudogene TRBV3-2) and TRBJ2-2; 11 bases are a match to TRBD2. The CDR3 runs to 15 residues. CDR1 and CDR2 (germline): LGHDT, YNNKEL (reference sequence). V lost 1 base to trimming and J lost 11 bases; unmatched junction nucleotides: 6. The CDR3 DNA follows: TGTGCCAGCAGCCAAGTAGCGGGGGGGATCGGAGAGCTGTTTTTT. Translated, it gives CASSQVAGGIGELFF.

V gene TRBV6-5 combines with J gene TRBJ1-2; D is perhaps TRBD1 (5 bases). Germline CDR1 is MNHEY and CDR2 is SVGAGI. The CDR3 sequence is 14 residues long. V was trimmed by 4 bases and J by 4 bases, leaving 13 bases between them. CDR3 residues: CASSSSTGGYGYTF. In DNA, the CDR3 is TGTGCCAGCAGTTCTTCAACGGGGGGCTATGGCTACACCTTC.

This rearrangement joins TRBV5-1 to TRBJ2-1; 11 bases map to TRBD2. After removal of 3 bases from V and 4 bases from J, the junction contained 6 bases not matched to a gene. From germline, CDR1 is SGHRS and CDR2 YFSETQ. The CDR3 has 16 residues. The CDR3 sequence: CASSSFASGGYNEQFF. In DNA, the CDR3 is TGCGCCAGCAGCTCCTTCGCTAGCGGGGGGTACAATGAGCAGTTCTTC. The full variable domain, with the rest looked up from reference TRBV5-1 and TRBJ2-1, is KAGVTQTPRYLIKTRGQQVTLSCSPISGHRSVSWYQQTPGQGLQFLFEYFSETQRNKGNFPGRFSGRQFSNSRSEMNVSTLELGDSALYLCASSSFASGGYNEQFFGPGTRLTVL.

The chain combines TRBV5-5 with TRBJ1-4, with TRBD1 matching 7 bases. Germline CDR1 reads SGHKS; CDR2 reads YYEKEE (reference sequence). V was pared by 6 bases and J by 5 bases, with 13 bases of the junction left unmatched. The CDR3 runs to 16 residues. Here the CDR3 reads CASTSWGATGNEKLFF. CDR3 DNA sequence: TGTGCCAGCACCTCTTGGGGTGCGACAGGGAATGAAAAACTGTTTTTT.

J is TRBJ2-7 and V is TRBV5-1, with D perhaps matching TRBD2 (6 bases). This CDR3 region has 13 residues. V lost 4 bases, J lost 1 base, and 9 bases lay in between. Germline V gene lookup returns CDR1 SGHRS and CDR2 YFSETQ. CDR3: CASSPGGSYEQYF. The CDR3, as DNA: TGCGCCAGCAGCCCAGGAGGGTCCTACGAGCAGTACTTC.

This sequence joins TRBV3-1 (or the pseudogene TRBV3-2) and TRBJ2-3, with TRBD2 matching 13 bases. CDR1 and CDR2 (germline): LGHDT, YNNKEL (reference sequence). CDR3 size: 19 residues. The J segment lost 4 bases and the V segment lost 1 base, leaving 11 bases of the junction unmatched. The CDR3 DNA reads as TGTGCCAGCAGCCAAGCAACTCCGGGGACTAGCGGGGTATCAGATACGCAGTATTTT. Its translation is CASSQATPGTSGVSDTQYF.

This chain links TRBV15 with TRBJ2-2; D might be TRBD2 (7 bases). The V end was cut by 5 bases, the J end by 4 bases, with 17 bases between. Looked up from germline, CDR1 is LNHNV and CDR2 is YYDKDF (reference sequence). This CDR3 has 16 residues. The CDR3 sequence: CATSWGGQVGTGELFF. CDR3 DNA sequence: TGTGCCACCAGCTGGGGGGGGCAAGTTGGCACCGGGGAGCTGTTTTTT.

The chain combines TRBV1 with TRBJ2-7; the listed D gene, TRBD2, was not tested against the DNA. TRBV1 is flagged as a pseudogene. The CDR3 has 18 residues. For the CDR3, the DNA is TGCACCAGCGGGCCTCCAATAGCGGGGGGGGCGGACTCCTACGAGCAGTACTTC. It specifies CTSGPPIAGGADSYEQYF.

For the CDR3, the DNA is TGTGCCACCAGCAGAGTGGCTAGCGGGACCAAAAACATTCAGTACTTC. Its translation: CATSRVASGTKNIQYF. The chain uses TRBV15 and TRBJ2-4; TRBD2 aligns across 9 bases. The V gene end was trimmed by 1 base and the J gene end by 2 bases; junction bases not matched to a gene: 3. CDR1 and CDR2 from the germline V gene are LNHNV and YYDKDF (reference sequence). This CDR3 is 16 amino acids long.

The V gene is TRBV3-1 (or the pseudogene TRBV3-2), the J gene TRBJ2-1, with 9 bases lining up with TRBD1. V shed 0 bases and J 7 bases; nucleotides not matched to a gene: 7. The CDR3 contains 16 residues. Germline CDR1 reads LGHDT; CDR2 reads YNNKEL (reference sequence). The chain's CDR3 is CASSQDPGTGRNEQFF. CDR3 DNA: TGTGCCAGCAGCCAAGATCCAGGGACAGGGAGAAATGAGCAGTTCTTC.

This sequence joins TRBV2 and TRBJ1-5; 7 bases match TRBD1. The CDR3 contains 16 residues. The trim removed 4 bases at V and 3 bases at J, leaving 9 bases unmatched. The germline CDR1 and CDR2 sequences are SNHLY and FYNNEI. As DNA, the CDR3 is TGTGCCAGCAGTGTAAGCCCGACAGGGTCCAATCAGCCCCAGCATTTT. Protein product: CASSVSPTGSNQPQHF. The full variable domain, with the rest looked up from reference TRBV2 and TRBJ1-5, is EPEVTQTPSHQVTQMGQEVILRCVPISNHLYFYWYRQILGQKVEFLVSFYNNEISEKSEIFDDQFSVERPDGSNFTLKIRSTKLEDSAMYFCASSVSPTGSNQPQHFGDGTRLSIL.